Each of the 6 T cell receptor beta chains below was sequenced from the same sample in a study of blood T cell repertoires in COVID-19. Clones were sequenced by immunoSEQ multiplex PCR, and TCRdb holds only the in-frame ones, with some missing. The top ten hold around 13% of the sample, which has about 280,000 clones, 86% seen once. The sample comprised peripheral blood. Receptor source: a woman in her seventies with COVID-19, enrolled during active disease.

The rearrangement uses TRBV7-8 and TRBJ1-1; the D is unclear. The CDR3 spans 14 residues. Germline lookup yields CDR1 SGHVS and CDR2 FQNEAQ. Trimming left V 5 bases short and J 1 base short, with 11 bases between. For the CDR3, the DNA is TGTGCCAGCAGCATCAATACAGCGAACACTGAAGCTTTCTTT. Protein: CASSINTANTEAFF.

V gene TRBV18 combines with J gene TRBJ2-5; D unclear. CDR1 is KGHSH, CDR2 LQKENI, per germline. This CDR3 comprises 13 residues. V lost 4 bases to trimming and J lost 1 base, with 7 bases between them. As DNA, the CDR3 is TGTGCCAGCTCACTTCAATCCCAAGAGACCCAGTACTTC. It codes for CASSLQSQETQYF.

V and J are TRBV6-5 and TRBJ2-7; 10 bases line up with TRBD1. J lost 5 bases, V lost 6 bases, and 7 bases had no gene match. The CDR3 has 14 residues. In germline, CDR1 is MNHEY, CDR2 SVGAGI. In DNA form, the CDR3 reads TGTGCCAGCAGACCGGGACAGGGGCAGCACGAGCAGTACTTC. Amino acid sequence: CASRPGQGQHEQYF.

The chain carries TRBV2 and TRBJ1-2; TRBD1 matches at 10 bases. Germline CDR1 reads SNHLY; CDR2 reads FYNNEI. The CDR3 runs 13 residues. V lost 8 bases to trimming and J lost 6 bases; unmatched junction nucleotides: 6. DNA of the CDR3: TGTGCCAGCGGGGGACAGGGGATGGATGGCTACACCTTC. Encoded protein: CASGGQGMDGYTF.

The chain combines TRBV7-3 with TRBJ2-7; 7 nucleotides line up with TRBD2. V trimming: 4 bases; J trimming: 5 bases; junction bases outside the gene matches: 17. From germline, CDR1 is SGHTA and CDR2 FQGTGA. The CDR3 covers 17 residues. CDR3 region: CASSSPGGGEWQDEQYF. CDR3 coding DNA: TGTGCCAGCAGCTCCCCTGGTGGGGGGGAATGGCAGGACGAGCAGTACTTC. The full variable domain, its missing parts supplied by reference TRBV7-3 and TRBJ2-7, is GAGVSQTPSNKVTEKGKYVELRCDPISGHTALYWYRQSLGQGPEFLIYFQGTGAADDSGLPNDRFFAVRPEGSVSTLKIQRTERGDSAVYLCASSSPGGGEWQDEQYFGPGTRLTVT.

The chain is built from TRBV27 and TRBJ2-4; 10 nucleotides agree with TRBD1. This CDR3 is 17 amino acids long. Losses at the gene ends were 4 bases for V and 1 base for J; bases not matched to a gene: 7. The V gene's germline CDR1 is MNHEY and CDR2 SMNVEV (reference sequence). CDR3 amino acids: CASSWTGGSGAKNIQYF. The CDR3 DNA is TGTGCCAGCAGTTGGACAGGGGGAAGTGGGGCCAAAAACATTCAGTACTTC.